The next 12 T cell receptor beta chains were all read from a single sample in a study of shared clonotypes between healthy human individuals. In the naive CD8 group, cells lacked CD45RO and were positively selected for CCR7, so terminally differentiated effector memory CD45RA+ cells were left out. Assay: immunoSEQ multiplex PCR; the TCRdb copy retains only in-frame clones and omits some. The table lists about 2.1 million clones, around 95% of them singletons. What was sequenced was naive CD8+ T cells from PBMCs. These receptors all stem from a man younger than 35 in good health. Some clones in this sample may be carry-over from other donors' samples.

Points on this clone: Other DNA sequences in this sample translate to the same CDR3. The V gene is TRBV27, the J gene TRBJ2-6; D not resolved. Germline V CDR1 and CDR2: MNHEY, SMNVEV (reference sequence). V was cut by 3 bases and J by 4 bases, with 4 bases left in between. The CDR3 has 13 amino acids. Here the CDR3 DNA reads TGTGCCAGCAGTTTTGGAGGGGCCAACGTCCTGACTTTC. Residues: CASSFGGANVLTF.

The CDR3 loop is CASRPGQGSITYEQYF. CDR3 sequence (DNA): TGTGCCAGCAGACCGGGACAGGGATCAATTACTTACGAGCAGTACTTC. This sequence joins TRBV2 and TRBJ2-7; 9 bases are a match to TRBD1. CDR3 length: 16 amino acids. Germline values: CDR1 SNHLY, CDR2 FYNNEI. The junction had 13 bases not matched to a gene; V was cut back by 6 bases and J by 4 bases.

This clone was seen only once. The chain carries TRBV5-1 and TRBJ2-7; a possible D gene is TRBD2 (5 bases). Trimming cost V 4 bases and J 4 bases, with 9 bases left between them. Germline assignment: CDR1 SGHRS and CDR2 YFSETQ. The CDR3 has 12 residues. The CDR3: CASSLDLYEQYF. The CDR3 DNA follows: TGCGCCAGCAGCCTGGACTTGTACGAGCAGTACTTC.

The CDR3 sequence: CASSSQASYEQYF. As DNA, the CDR3 is TGTGCCAGCAGCTCCCAGGCCTCCTACGAGCAGTACTTC. The rearrangement links TRBV7-9 to TRBJ2-7; no firm D call. The V end was cut by 4 bases, the J end by 0 bases, with 7 bases between. The CDR3 is 13 residues long. The germline V gene encodes CDR1 SEHNR and CDR2 FQNEAQ (reference sequence).

This chain connects TRBV4-2 to TRBJ1-1; tentative D call: TRBD1 (5 bases). V lost 6 bases and J lost 5, with 19 bases in between. This CDR3 is built from 15 residues. CDR1 is LGHNA, CDR2 YNFKEQ, per germline. The CDR3 sequence: CASRYALSGTTEAFF. CDR3 in DNA: TGTGCCAGCAGATACGCTCTATCAGGGACGACTGAAGCTTTCTTT.

This clone has just one count. The J gene is TRBJ2-1, the V gene TRBV28; D uncertain. Trimming took 5 bases from V and 12 from J, leaving 11 bases between them. The CDR3 sequence is 11 residues long. CDR1 MDHEN and CDR2 SYDVKM come from the germline V gene. CDR3 amino acids: CASSHNLVQFF. CDR3 in DNA: TGTGCCAGCAGTCACAACCTGGTGCAGTTCTTC.

This rearrangement joins TRBV5-8 to TRBJ2-7, with D perhaps matching TRBD1 (5 bases). This CDR3 has 14 residues. CDR1 is SGHTS, CDR2 YDEGEE, per germline. The V end was cut by 1 base, the J end by 5 bases, with 13 bases between. The CDR3 DNA reads as TGTGCCAGCAGCTTGATGGGGCAGGGCGACGAGCAGTACTTC. Residues: CASSLMGQGDEQYF.

The chain is built from TRBV25-1 and TRBJ2-1; D uncertain. Germline lookup yields CDR1 MGHDK and CDR2 SYGVNS. V was shortened by 5 bases and J by 7 bases, with 15 bases between the two germline ends. CDR3 size: 14 residues. The CDR3 coding sequence is TGTGCCAGCAGTTTAGCATCTGGTGTGAATGAGCAGTTCTTC. It specifies CASSLASGVNEQFF.

The chain combines TRBV27 with TRBJ2-7; 7 bases are a match to TRBD1. The CDR3 contains 15 residues. Germline values: CDR1 MNHEY, CDR2 SMNVEV (reference sequence). With 5 bases clipped from V and 5 bases from J, the junction kept 12 bases outside the gene matches. Here the CDR3 DNA reads TGTGCCAGCAGTAGAGGGGGCCGGGGTGGGAACGAGCAGTACTTC. Translating gives CASSRGGRGGNEQYF.

The chain couples TRBV30 to TRBJ1-2; 9 bases are a match to TRBD1. The germline V gene encodes CDR1 GTSNPN and CDR2 SVGIG (reference sequence). Trimming at V came to 5 bases and at J to 5 bases, leaving 6 bases not matched to a gene. The CDR3 extends over 13 amino acids. Here the CDR3 reads CAWGTGGGYGYTF. The CDR3 DNA follows: TGTGCCTGGGGAACAGGGGGCGGTTATGGCTACACCTTC. Drawing the rest from reference TRBV30 and TRBJ1-2, the complete variable domain is SQTIHQWPATLVQPVGSPLSLECTVEGTSNPNLYWYRQAAGRGLQLLFYSVGIGQISSEVPQNLSASRPQDRQFILSSKKLLLSDSGFYLCAWGTGGGYGYTFGSGTRLTVV.

The gene calls are TRBV4-1 and TRBJ2-7, with a tentative D call TRBD2 (6 bases). In germline, CDR1 is MGHRA, CDR2 YSYEKL. The CDR3 loop spans 14 amino acids. V lost 3 bases, J lost 6 bases, and 15 bases lay in between. The CDR3 here is CASSQRREAIEQYF. Here the CDR3 DNA reads TGCGCCAGCAGCCAGAGGCGGGAAGCTATCGAGCAGTACTTC.

The genes are TRBV10-3 and TRBJ1-1, with D possibly being TRBD1 (6 bases). Germline CDR1 ENHRY, CDR2 SYGVKD. The V end lost 4 bases, the J end lost 0 bases, and 6 bases lay between the germline ends. There are 13 residues in the CDR3. As DNA, the CDR3 is TGTGCCATCAGTGGACAGGTGAACACTGAAGCTTTCTTT. Translated: CAISGQVNTEAFF.